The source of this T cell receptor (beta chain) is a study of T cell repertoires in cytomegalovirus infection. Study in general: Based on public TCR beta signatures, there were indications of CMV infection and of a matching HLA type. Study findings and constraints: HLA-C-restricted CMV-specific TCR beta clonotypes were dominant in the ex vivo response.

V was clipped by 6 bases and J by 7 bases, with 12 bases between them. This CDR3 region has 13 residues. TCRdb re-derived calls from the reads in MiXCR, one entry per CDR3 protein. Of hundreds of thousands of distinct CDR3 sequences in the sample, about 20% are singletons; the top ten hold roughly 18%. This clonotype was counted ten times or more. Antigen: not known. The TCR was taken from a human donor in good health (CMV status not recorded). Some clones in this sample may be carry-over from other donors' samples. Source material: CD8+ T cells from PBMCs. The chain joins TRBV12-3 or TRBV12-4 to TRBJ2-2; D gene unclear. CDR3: CASSPIYGGELFF. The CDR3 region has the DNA TGTGCCAGCAGCCCAATTTATGGCGGGGAGCTGTTTTTT.